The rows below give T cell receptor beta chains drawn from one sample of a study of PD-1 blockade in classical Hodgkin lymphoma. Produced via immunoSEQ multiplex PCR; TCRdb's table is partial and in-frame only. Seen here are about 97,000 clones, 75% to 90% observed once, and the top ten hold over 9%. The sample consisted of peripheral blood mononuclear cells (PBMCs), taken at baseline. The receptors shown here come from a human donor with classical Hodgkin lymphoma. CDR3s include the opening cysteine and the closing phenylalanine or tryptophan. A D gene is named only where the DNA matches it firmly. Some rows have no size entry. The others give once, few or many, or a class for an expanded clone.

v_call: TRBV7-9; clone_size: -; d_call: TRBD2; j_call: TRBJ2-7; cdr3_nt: TGTGCCAGCAGCTCCGGACTAGCGGGAGCGTACGAGCAGTACTTC; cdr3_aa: CASSSGLAGAYEQYF
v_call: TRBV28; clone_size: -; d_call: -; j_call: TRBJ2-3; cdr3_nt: TGTGCCAGCAGTTTGTCAGGAACAGATACGCAGTATTTT; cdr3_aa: CASSLSGTDTQYF
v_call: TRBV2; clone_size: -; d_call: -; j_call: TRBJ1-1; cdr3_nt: TGTGCCAGCAGTGGGGGGCTGAACACTGAAGCTTTCTTT; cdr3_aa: CASSGGLNTEAFF
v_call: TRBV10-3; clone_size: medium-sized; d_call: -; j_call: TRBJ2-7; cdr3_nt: TGTGCCATCAGTTCCCTACAGGGAGGCGAGCAGTACTTC; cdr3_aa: CAISSLQGGEQYF
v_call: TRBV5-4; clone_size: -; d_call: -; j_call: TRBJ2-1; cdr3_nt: TGTGCCAGCAGCTTTGGAGTTGGGGTTACGCAGTTCTTC; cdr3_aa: CASSFGVGVTQFF
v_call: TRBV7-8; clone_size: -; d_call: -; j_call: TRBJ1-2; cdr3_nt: TGTGCCAGCAGCTTAGCTACTGAAAGTGGCTACACCTTC; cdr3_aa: CASSLATESGYTF
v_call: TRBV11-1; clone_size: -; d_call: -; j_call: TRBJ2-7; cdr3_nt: TGTGCCAGCAGCCCCCGACGGTCCTACGAGCAGTACTTC; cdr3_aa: CASSPRRSYEQYF
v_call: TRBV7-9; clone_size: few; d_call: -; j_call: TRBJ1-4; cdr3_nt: TGTGCCAGCAGCCCAAGGGACGCAACTAATGAAAAACTGTTTTTT; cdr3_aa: CASSPRDATNEKLFF
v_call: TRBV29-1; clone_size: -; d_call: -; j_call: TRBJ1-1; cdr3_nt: TGCAGCGTTGAAGATCAGGTGAACACTGAAGCTTTCTTT; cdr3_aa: CSVEDQVNTEAFF
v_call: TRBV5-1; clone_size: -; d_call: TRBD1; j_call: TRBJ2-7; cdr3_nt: TGCGCCAGCAGCTGGCACAGGACAGGGAGCTCCTACGAGCAGTACTTC; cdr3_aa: CASSWHRTGSSYEQYF
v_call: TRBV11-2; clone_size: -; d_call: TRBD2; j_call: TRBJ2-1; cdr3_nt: TGTGCCAGCAGCTCCCAATTAGCGGGAGGGCCCTACAATGAGCAGTTCTTC; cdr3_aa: CASSSQLAGGPYNEQFF
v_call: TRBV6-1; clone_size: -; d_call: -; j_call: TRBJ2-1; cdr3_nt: TGTGCCAGCAGCCTCCGGGCTGACGGGCAGTTCTTC; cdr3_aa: CASSLRADGQFF
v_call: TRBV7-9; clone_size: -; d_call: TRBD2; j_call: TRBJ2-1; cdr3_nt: TGTGCCAGCAGCATCACTAGCGGGAGCGTTTTTTACAATGAGCAGTTCTTC; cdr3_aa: CASSITSGSVFYNEQFF
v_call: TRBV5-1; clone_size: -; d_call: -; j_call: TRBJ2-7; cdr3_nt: TGCGCCAGCCAAACACAGGGAAGTAACGAGCAGTACTTC; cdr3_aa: CASQTQGSNEQYF
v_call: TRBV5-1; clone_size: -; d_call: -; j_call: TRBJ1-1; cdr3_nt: TGCGCCAGCAGTTTCAAGGACACTGAAGCTTTCTTT; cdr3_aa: CASSFKDTEAFF
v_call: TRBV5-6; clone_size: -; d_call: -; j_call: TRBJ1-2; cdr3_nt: TGTGCCAGCAGCCCCGGGGGGGCTAACAGGGCGGGTAGTGGCTACACCTTC; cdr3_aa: CASSPGGANRAGSGYTF
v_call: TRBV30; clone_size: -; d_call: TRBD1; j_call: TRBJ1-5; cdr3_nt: TGTGCCTGGAGTGTAAACAGGGGGCTTCAGCCCCAGCATTTT; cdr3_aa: CAWSVNRGLQPQHF
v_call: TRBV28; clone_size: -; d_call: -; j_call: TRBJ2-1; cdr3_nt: TGTGCCAGCAGTTCCCATAGACCCATTGGCCCTTACAATGAGCAGTTCTTC; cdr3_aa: CASSSHRPIGPYNEQFF
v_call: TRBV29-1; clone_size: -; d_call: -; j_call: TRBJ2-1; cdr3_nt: TGCAGCGTCGCCCTATATTTGGCTGAGCAGTTCTTC; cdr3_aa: CSVALYLAEQFF
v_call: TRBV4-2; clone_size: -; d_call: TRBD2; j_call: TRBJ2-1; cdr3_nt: TGTGCCAGCAGCCAAGGTTCTACGGGAGGGCCAGGAAATGAGCAGTTCTTC; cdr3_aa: CASSQGSTGGPGNEQFF
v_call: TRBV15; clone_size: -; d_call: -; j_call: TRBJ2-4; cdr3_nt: TGTGCCACCAGCAGAGATAGGCAGACAGAAAACATTCAGTACTTC; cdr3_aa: CATSRDRQTENIQYF
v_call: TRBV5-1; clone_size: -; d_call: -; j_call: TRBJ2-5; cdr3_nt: TGCGCCAGCAGCCTTTTTAGCCCCGCGGGGGAGACCCAGTACTTC; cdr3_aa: CASSLFSPAGETQYF
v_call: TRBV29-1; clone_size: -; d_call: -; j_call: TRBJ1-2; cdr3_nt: TGCAGCGTTAAGGGGTCCCAGAACTATGGCTACACCTTC; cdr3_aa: CSVKGSQNYGYTF
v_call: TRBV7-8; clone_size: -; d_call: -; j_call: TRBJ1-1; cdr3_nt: TGTGCCAGCAGCTTCCCCGTGAACACTGAAGCTTTCTTT; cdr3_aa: CASSFPVNTEAFF
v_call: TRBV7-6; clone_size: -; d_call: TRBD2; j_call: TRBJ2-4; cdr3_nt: TGTGCCAGCAGCAAAGCCCCGGGGACTAGGACCAAAAACATTCAGTACTTC; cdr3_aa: CASSKAPGTRTKNIQYF
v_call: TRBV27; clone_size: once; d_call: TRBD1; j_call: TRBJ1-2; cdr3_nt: TGTGCCAGCAGTACTAGGGGGCCAGGCTATGGCTACACCTTC; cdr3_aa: CASSTRGPGYGYTF
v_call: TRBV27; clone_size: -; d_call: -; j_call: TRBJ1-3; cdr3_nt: TGTGCCAGCAGTTTAGCCCCCAGGGTCGCTGGAAACACCATATATTTT; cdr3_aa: CASSLAPRVAGNTIYF
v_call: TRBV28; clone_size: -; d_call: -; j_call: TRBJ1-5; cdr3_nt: TGTGCCAGCAGTTTATTGGGCGGGAATCAGCCCCAGCATTTT; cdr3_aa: CASSLLGGNQPQHF
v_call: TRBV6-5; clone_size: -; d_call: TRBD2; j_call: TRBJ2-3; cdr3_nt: TGTGCCAGCCGACTAGCGGGAGCGGGGTCAGATACGCAGTATTTT; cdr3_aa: CASRLAGAGSDTQYF
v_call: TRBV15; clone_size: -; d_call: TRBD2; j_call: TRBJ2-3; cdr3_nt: TGTGCCACCAGCGGGGGACTAGCGGGAGGAGGCCCAGATACGCAGTATTTT; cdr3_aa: CATSGGLAGGGPDTQYF
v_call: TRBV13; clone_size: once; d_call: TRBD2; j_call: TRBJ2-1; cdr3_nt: TGTGCCAGCAACCGGCGGACTAGCGGCTACAATGAGCAGTTCTTC; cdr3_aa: CASNRRTSGYNEQFF
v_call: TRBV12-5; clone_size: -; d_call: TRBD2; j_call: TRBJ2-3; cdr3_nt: TGTGCTAGTGGTTTGGGGCTAGCGGGGAACCTAATCACAGATACGCAGTATTTT; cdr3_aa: CASGLGLAGNLITDTQYF
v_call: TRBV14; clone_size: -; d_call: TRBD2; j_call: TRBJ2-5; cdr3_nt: TGTGCCAGCAGCCAAGATAGCGGGGGTCGTCAGACCCAGTACTTC; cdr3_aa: CASSQDSGGRQTQYF
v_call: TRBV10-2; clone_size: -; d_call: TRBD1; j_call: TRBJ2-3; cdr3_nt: TGCGCCAGCAACGGACAGGGGATGAGGGTCGGCACAGATACGCAGTATTTT; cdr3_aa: CASNGQGMRVGTDTQYF
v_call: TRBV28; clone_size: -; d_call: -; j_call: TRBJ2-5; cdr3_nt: TGTGCCAGCAGCCCCGCTAGCGCGAACCAAGAGACCCAGTACTTC; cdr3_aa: CASSPASANQETQYF
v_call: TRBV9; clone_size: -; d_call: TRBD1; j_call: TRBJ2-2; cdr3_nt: TGTGCCAGCAGCGTAGCGGGACAGGAAGCGACCGGGGAGCTGTTTTTT; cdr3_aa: CASSVAGQEATGELFF
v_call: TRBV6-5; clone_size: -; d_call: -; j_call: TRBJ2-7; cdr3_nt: TGTGCCAGCAGTTACTCGTGGCAGGGAAACGAGCAGTACTTC; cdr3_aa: CASSYSWQGNEQYF
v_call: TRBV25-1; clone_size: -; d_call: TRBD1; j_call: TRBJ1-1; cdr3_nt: TGTGCCAGCACAGACCCGACAGGGCTGAACACTGAAGCTTTCTTT; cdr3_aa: CASTDPTGLNTEAFF
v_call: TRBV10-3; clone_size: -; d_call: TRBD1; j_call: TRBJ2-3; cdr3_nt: TGTGCCACCACAGGGGCGGATACGCAGTATTTT; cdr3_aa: CATTGADTQYF
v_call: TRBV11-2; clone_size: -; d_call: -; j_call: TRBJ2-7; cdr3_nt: TGTGCCAGCAGCTGGCAGACTCGCGGGGAGCAGTACTTC; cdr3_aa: CASSWQTRGEQYF
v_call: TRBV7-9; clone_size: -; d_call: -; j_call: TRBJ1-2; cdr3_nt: TGTGCCAGCAGCGATTCGAACAGGGTGGACTATGGCTACACCTTC; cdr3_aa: CASSDSNRVDYGYTF
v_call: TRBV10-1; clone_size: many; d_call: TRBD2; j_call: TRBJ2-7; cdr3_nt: TGCGCCAGCAGTGAGTCACCGATAACTAGCGGGAGTCCGGACGAGCAGTACTTC; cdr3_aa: CASSESPITSGSPDEQYF
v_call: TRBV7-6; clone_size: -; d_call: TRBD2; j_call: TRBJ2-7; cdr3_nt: TGTGCCAGCAGCTTTGGGCTAGCGGGAGGCTACGAGCAGTACTTC; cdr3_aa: CASSFGLAGGYEQYF
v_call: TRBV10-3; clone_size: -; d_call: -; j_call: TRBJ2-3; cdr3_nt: TGTGCCATCAGTGTAGGACAACCTTCCACAGATACGCAGTATTTT; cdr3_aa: CAISVGQPSTDTQYF
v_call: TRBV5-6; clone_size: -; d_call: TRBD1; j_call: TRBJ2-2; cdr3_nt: TGTGCCAGCAGCTTCCGGCGGACAGGGTCCAACACCGGGGAGCTGTTTTTT; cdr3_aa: CASSFRRTGSNTGELFF
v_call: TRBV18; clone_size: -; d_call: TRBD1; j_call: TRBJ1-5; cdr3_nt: TGTGCCAGCTCCGAGGGACAGGGCCAGCCCCAGCATTTT; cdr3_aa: CASSEGQGQPQHF
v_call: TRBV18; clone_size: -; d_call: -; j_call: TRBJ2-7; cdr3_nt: TGTGCCAGCTCACCTGTATTAGGGGGCGAGCAGTACTTC; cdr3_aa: CASSPVLGGEQYF
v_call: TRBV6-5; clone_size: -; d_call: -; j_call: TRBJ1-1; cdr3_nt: TGTGCCAGCAGCTTCCGGGTGAACACTGAAGCTTTCTTT; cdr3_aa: CASSFRVNTEAFF